The clone carrying this T cell receptor (beta chain) was seen ten or more times. The CDR3 consists of 14 residues. The V gene lost 5 bases and the J gene lost 6 bases, with 14 bases spanning the gap. Germline V lookup: CDR1 SEHNR, CDR2 FQNEAQ (reference sequence). Each CDR3 protein gets one entry after TCRdb re-called the reads with MiXCR. The table has about 310,000 distinct CDR3 sequences, roughly a sixth seen once. The sample is drawn from a study of T cell repertoires in cytomegalovirus infection. Sample: PBMCs. This clonotype was obtained from a human donor in good health (CMV status not recorded). Some clones in this sample may be carry-over from other donors' samples. The chain joins TRBV7-9 to TRBJ1-5, with D hard to call. CDR3 sequence (DNA): TGTGCCAGCAGCGGAGCGATGTGGGGTCAGCCCCAGCATTTT. This encodes CASSGAMWGQPQHF.